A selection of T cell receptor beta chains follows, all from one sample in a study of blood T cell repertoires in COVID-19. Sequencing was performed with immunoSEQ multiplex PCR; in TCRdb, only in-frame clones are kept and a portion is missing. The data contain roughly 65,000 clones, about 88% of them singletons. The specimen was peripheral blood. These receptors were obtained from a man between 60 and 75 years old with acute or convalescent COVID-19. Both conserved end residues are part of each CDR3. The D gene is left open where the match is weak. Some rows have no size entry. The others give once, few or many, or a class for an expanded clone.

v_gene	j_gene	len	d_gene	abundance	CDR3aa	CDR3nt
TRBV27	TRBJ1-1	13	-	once	CASWNSLNTEAFF	TGTGCCAGCTGGAACAGCTTGAACACTGAAGCTTTCTTT
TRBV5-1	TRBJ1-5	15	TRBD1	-	CASSLSTGGDQPQHF	TGCGCCAGCAGCTTGTCAACAGGGGGTGATCAGCCCCAGCATTTT
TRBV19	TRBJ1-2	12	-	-	CASSTLNYGYTF	TGTGCCAGTAGTACTTTAAACTATGGCTACACCTTC
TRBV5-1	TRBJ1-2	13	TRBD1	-	CASSLGQGDGYTF	TGCGCCAGCAGCTTGGGGCAGGGGGATGGCTACACCTTC
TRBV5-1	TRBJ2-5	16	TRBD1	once	CASSPHGQGSQETQYF	TGCGCCAGCAGCCCCCACGGACAGGGCTCCCAAGAGACCCAGTACTTC
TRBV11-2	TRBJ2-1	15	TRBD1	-	CASSLARGSYNEQFF	TGTGCCAGCAGCTTAGCCAGGGGGTCCTACAATGAGCAGTTCTTC
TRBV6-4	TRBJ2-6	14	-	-	CASSALAGANVLTF	TGTGCCAGCAGTGCCCTTGCTGGGGCCAACGTCCTGACTTTC
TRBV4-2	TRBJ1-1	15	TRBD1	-	CASSPRDRDGAEAFF	TGTGCCAGCAGCCCCCGGGACAGGGATGGCGCTGAAGCTTTCTTT
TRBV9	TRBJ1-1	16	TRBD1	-	CASSLGDRVWRTEAFF	TGTGCCAGCAGCTTAGGGGACAGGGTCTGGCGGACTGAAGCTTTCTTT
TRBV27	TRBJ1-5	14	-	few	CASSLVGGRQPQHF	TGTGCCAGCAGCCTGGTCGGGGGGCGGCAGCCCCAGCATTTT
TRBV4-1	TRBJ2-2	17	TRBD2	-	CASSRLGLAGFTGELFF	TGCGCCAGCAGCCGACTCGGACTAGCGGGGTTCACCGGGGAGCTGTTTTTT
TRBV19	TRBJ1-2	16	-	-	CASSPGRHPLNYGYTF	TGTGCCAGTAGTCCCGGTAGACACCCACTTAACTATGGCTACACCTTC
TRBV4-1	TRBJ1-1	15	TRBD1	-	CASSQPTGRYTEAFF	TGCGCCAGCAGCCAACCGACAGGGCGGTACACTGAAGCTTTCTTT
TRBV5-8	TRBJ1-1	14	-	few	CASSLGAANTEAFF	TGTGCCAGCAGCTTGGGCGCGGCGAACACTGAAGCTTTCTTT
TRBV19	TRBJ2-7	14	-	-	CASKLQGPSYEQYF	TGTGCCAGTAAACTTCAGGGGCCATCCTACGAGCAGTACTTC
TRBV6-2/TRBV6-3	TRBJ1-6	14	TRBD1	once	CASSLTGEGSPLHF	TGTGCCAGCAGTTTGACAGGGGAAGGTTCACCCCTCCACTTT
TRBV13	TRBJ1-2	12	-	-	CASGETPYGYTF	TGTGCCAGCGGTGAGACACCGTATGGCTACACCTTC